This is a list of T cell receptor beta chains from one sample in a study of cytotoxic CD8 clonotypes in ibrutinib-treated CLL. Libraries were prepared by immunoSEQ multiplex PCR; TCRdb keeps only in-frame clonotypes and omits some of them. The data hold about 300,000 clones, with roughly 70% observed a single time. The material sequenced was PBMCs, taken after 36 months of ibrutinib treatment. The receptors originated from a human donor with chronic lymphocytic leukemia. CDR3s include the opening cysteine and the closing phenylalanine or tryptophan. The order of the fields is D gene, J gene, clone size, V gene, CDR3 protein, CDR3 DNA. A D gene is named only where the DNA matches it firmly. Size is stated for part of the rows, as once, few or many counts, or as a class when the clone is expanded.

>-|TRBJ2-1|-|TRBV4-1
CASSQERGFTYNEQFF
TGCGCCAGCAGCCAAGAACGGGGTTTCACCTACAATGAGCAGTTCTTC
>-|TRBJ2-5|-|TRBV19
CASSIAGRAQETQYF
TGTGCCAGTAGTATAGCTGGGCGCGCTCAAGAGACCCAGTACTTC
>-|TRBJ2-3|-|TRBV10-3
CAISRDSPTDTQYF
TGTGCCATCAGTCGGGACTCGCCCACAGATACGCAGTATTTT
>-|TRBJ1-3|-|TRBV7-2
CASSRQGTGNTIYF
TGTGCCAGCAGCCGGCAGGGGACAGGAAACACCATATATTTT
>TRBD1|TRBJ1-4|-|TRBV4-1
CASSRLGQPTNEKLFF
TGCGCCAGCAGCCGCCTGGGACAGCCAACTAATGAAAAACTGTTTTTT
>-|TRBJ1-6|-|TRBV5-6
CASRPQGAGSPLHF
TGTGCCAGCAGACCTCAGGGTGCAGGATCACCCCTCCACTTT
>TRBD2|TRBJ2-5|-|TRBV4-2
CASSQDPPSGGAETQYF
TGTGCCAGCAGCCAAGACCCCCCTAGCGGGGGGGCGGAGACCCAGTACTTC
>TRBD2|TRBJ2-5|-|TRBV11-3
CASSSGTSGGRETQYF
TGTGCCAGCAGCTCCGGGACTAGCGGGGGGAGAGAGACCCAGTACTTC
>-|TRBJ2-3|-|TRBV7-2
CASSLDSYTDTQYF
TGTGCCAGCAGCTTGGACAGTTACACAGATACGCAGTATTTT
>-|TRBJ2-7|-|TRBV20-1
CSARAVSEQYF
TGCAGTGCTAGAGCCGTATCCGAGCAGTACTTC
>TRBD2|TRBJ2-7|-|TRBV6-1
CASSEMGRAGGESINF
TGTGCCAGCAGTGAAATGGGGAGGGCCGGCGGGGAGAGCATAAACTTC
>-|TRBJ1-4|-|TRBV5-4
CASSLGRGATTNEKLFF
TGTGCCAGCAGCTTAGGTCGAGGGGCGACTACTAATGAAAAACTGTTTTTT
>TRBD1|TRBJ2-7|-|TRBV5-1
CASSLAGTGVSYEQYF
TGCGCCAGCAGCTTGGCCGGGACAGGGGTCTCCTACGAGCAGTACTTC
>-|TRBJ2-3|-|TRBV4-2
CASSQADGTTDTQYF
TGTGCCAGCAGCCAAGCGGATGGGACCACAGATACGCAGTATTTT
>-|TRBJ1-1|once|TRBV19
CASSTRPPSEAFF
TGTGCCAGTAGTACCAGGCCTCCCTCGGAAGCTTTCTTT
>-|TRBJ1-2|-|TRBV4-1
CASSQVGGPSGYTF
TGCGCCAGCAGCCAAGTTGGGGGCCCGAGTGGCTACACCTTC
>TRBD1|TRBJ2-7|-|TRBV15
CATSRDRVGTGGVEQYF
TGTGCCACCAGCAGAGATCGGGTTGGGACAGGGGGCGTCGAGCAGTACTTC
>TRBD2|TRBJ2-3|-|TRBV28
CASSSSGTPAYTQYF
TGTGCCAGCAGTTCTAGCGGGACCCCCGCCTATACGCAGTATTTT
>-|TRBJ2-7|-|TRBV2
CASKQDIDYEQYF
TGTGCCAGCAAGCAGGATATTGACTACGAGCAGTACTTC
>-|TRBJ1-1|once|TRBV18
CASSPPGGSGTEAFF
TGTGCCAGCTCACCACCGGGGGGGAGTGGCACTGAAGCTTTCTTT
>-|TRBJ2-7|-|TRBV4-1
CASSHRDYRTYEQYF
TGCGCCAGCAGCCATCGAGACTACCGAACCTACGAGCAGTACTTC
>TRBD1|TRBJ1-6|-|TRBV27
CASSFGTGFSPLHF
TGTGCCAGCAGTTTCGGGACAGGGTTTTCACCCCTCCACTTT
>TRBD2|TRBJ2-7|-|TRBV5-1
CASSLGASGQYEQYF
TGCGCCAGCAGCTTGGGGGCTAGCGGCCAGTACGAGCAGTACTTC
>-|TRBJ2-1|-|TRBV5-1
CASSLLRGTYNEQFF
TGCGCCAGCAGCTTGCTTCGCGGGACCTACAATGAGCAGTTCTTC
>-|TRBJ1-1|-|TRBV15
CATRNRVGRSTEAFF
TGTGCCACCAGAAACAGGGTTGGCAGAAGCACTGAAGCTTTCTTT
>-|TRBJ2-7|-|TRBV4-3
CASSQDGTGEQYF
TGCGCCAGCAGCCAAGACGGGACTGGCGAGCAGTACTTC
>TRBD1|TRBJ2-7|-|TRBV7-9
CASSSRDRVYEQYF
TGTGCCAGCAGCTCCCGGGACAGAGTCTACGAGCAGTACTTC
>-|TRBJ2-7|-|TRBV18
CASSLVQRSYEQYF
TGTGCCAGCTCACTGGTCCAGCGGAGCTACGAGCAGTACTTC
>TRBD2|TRBJ2-3|-|TRBV5-4
CASGREAGTDTQYF
TGTGCCAGCGGGCGGGAGGCCGGCACAGATACGCAGTATTTT
>-|TRBJ1-6|-|TRBV5-1
CASSPMQGNRSPLHF
TGCGCCAGCAGCCCAATGCAGGGGAATCGTTCACCCCTCCACTTT
>TRBD2|TRBJ2-5|-|TRBV7-9
CASSSRTSGGSQETQYF
TGTGCCAGCAGCTCCAGGACTAGCGGGGGATCCCAAGAGACCCAGTACTTC
>-|TRBJ2-3|-|TRBV19
CASSIGGTDTQYF
TGTGCCAGTAGTATCGGCGGGACAGATACGCAGTATTTT
>-|TRBJ1-1|-|TRBV25-1
CASRQQGFAEAFF
TGTGCCAGCAGGCAACAGGGTTTCGCTGAAGCTTTCTTT
>-|TRBJ2-7|few|TRBV15
CATSRAGSASYEQYF
TGTGCCACCAGCAGAGCGGGGTCCGCCTCCTACGAGCAGTACTTC
>TRBD1|TRBJ2-5|-|TRBV7-2
CASSTRTGNLLETQYF
TGTGCCAGCAGCACCCGGACAGGGAATTTGCTGGAGACCCAGTACTTC
>-|TRBJ1-3|-|TRBV6-5
CASMAGVSRGNTIYF
TGTGCCAGCATGGCAGGGGTTAGTCGTGGAAACACCATATATTTT
>TRBD1|TRBJ2-7|-|TRBV7-3
CASSLRGTGNSYEQYF
TGTGCCAGCAGCTTACGAGGGACAGGGAATAGTTACGAGCAGTACTTC
>-|TRBJ1-1|-|TRBV7-2
CASSLGRQMGEAFF
TGTGCCAGCAGCTTAGGACGACAGATGGGTGAAGCTTTCTTT
>-|TRBJ1-5|-|TRBV19
CASSTGDSTGSQPQHF
TGTGCCAGTAGTACTGGGGACTCGACGGGATCTCAGCCCCAGCATTTT
>-|TRBJ1-3|-|TRBV7-2
CASSLVAGDKGNTIYF
TGTGCCAGCAGCTTAGTGGCAGGGGACAAAGGAAACACCATATATTTT
>-|TRBJ2-1|-|TRBV5-1
CASSLADGFNEQFF
TGCGCCAGCAGCTTGGCCGACGGATTCAATGAGCAGTTCTTC
>-|TRBJ1-5|-|TRBV19
CASSMEGENQPQHF
TGTGCCAGTAGTATGGAGGGGGAAAATCAGCCCCAGCATTTT
>TRBD1|TRBJ1-5|-|TRBV18
CASSPEGTAPQDSNQPQHF
TGTGCCAGCTCACCCGAGGGGACAGCTCCACAAGATAGCAATCAGCCCCAGCATTTT
>-|TRBJ2-4|-|TRBV29-1
CSVGPGLHKNIQYF
TGCAGCGTGGGACCGGGACTCCACAAAAACATTCAGTACTTC
>TRBD2|TRBJ2-7|-|TRBV9
CASSVESSGVWYEQYF
TGTGCCAGCAGCGTAGAATCTAGCGGGGTTTGGTACGAGCAGTACTTC
>-|TRBJ1-4|-|TRBV14
CASSQGITANEKLFF
TGTGCCAGCAGCCAAGGTATCACCGCTAATGAAAAACTGTTTTTT
>-|TRBJ2-7|once|TRBV6-5
CASSYTFGGEQYF
TGTGCCAGCAGTTACACCTTTGGGGGCGAGCAGTACTTC
>-|TRBJ2-1|-|TRBV10-3
CAISAVIDNEQFF
TGTGCCATCAGTGCTGTGATCGACAATGAGCAGTTCTTC